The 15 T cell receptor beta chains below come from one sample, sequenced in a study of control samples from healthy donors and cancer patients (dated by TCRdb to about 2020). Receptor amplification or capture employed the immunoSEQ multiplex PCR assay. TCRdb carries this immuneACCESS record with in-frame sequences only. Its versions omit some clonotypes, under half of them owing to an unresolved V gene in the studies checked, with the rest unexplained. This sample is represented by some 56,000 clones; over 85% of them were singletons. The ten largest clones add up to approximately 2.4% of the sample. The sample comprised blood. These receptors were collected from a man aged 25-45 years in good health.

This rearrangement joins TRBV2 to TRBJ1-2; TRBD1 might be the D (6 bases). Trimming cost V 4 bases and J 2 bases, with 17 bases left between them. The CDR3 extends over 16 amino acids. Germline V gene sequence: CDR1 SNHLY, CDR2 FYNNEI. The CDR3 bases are TGTGCCAGCAGTGTAGAGGACAGAGACTTCAACTATGGCTACACCTTC. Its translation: CASSVEDRDFNYGYTF. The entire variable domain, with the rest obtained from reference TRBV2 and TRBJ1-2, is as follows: EPEVTQTPSHQVTQMGQEVILRCVPISNHLYFYWYRQILGQKVEFLVSFYNNEISEKSEIFDDQFSVERPDGSNFTLKIRSTKLEDSAMYFCASSVEDRDFNYGYTFGSGTRLTVV.

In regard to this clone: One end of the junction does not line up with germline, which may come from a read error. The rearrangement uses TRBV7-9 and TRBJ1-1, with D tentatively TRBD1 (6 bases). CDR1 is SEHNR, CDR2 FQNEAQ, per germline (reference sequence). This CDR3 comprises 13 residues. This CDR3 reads CASSLLGAPEAFF. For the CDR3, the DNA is TGTGCCAGCAGCTTGCTGGGGGCTCCTGAGGCTTTCTTT.

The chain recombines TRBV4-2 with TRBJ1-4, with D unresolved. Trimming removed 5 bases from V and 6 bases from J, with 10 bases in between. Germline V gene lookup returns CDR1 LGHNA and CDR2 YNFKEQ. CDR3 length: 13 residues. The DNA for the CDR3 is TGTGCCAGCAGCTGGCAGTCCGATGAAAAACTGTTTTTT. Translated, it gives CASSWQSDEKLFF.

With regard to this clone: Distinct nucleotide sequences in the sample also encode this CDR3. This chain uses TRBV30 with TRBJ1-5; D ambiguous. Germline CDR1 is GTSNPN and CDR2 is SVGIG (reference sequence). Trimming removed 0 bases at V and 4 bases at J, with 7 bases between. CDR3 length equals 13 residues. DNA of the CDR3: TGTGCCTGGAGTGTGGGTCGGAATCAGCCCCAGCATTTT. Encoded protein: CAWSVGRNQPQHF.

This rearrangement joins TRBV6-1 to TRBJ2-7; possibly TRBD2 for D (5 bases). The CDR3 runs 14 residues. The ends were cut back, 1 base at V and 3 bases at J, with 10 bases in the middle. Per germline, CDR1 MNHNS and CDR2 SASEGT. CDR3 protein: CASSEDGIDYEQYF. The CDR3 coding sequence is TGTGCCAGCAGTGAAGACGGGATAGACTACGAGCAGTACTTC.

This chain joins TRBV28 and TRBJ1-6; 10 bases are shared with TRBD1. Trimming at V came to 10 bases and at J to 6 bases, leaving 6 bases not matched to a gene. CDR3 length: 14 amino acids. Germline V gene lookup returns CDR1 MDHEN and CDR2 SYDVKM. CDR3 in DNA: TGTGCCACCCGGAGGACAGGGGGTAATTCACCCCTCCACTTT. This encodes CATRRTGGNSPLHF.

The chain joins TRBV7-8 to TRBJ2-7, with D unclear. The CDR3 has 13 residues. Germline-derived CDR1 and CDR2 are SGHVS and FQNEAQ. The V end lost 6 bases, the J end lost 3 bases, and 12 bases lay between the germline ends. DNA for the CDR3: TGTGCCAGCAGTGTCCTTTCCCACTACGAGCAGTACTTC. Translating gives CASSVLSHYEQYF.

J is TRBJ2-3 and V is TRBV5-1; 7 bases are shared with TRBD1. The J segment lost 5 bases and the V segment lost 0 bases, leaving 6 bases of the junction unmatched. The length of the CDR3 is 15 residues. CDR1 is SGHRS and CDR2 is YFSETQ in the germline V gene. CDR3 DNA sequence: TGCGCCAGCAGCTTGGGACAGGGCGGCCTAGATACGCAGTATTTT. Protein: CASSLGQGGLDTQYF.

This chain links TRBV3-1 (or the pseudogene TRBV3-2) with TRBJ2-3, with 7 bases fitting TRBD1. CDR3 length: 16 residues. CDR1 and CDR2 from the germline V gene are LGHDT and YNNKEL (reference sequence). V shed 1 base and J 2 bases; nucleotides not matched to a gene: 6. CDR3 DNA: TGTGCCAGCAGCCAAGCAGACAGGGTCCTCACAGATACGCAGTATTTT. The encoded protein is CASSQADRVLTDTQYF.

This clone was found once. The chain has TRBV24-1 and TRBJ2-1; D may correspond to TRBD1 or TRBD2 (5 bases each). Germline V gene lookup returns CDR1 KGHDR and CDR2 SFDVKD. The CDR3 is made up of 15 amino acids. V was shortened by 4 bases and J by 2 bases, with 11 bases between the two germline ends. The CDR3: CATSDAGTPYNEQFF. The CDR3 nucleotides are TGTGCCACCAGTGACGCCGGGACGCCCTACAATGAGCAGTTCTTC.

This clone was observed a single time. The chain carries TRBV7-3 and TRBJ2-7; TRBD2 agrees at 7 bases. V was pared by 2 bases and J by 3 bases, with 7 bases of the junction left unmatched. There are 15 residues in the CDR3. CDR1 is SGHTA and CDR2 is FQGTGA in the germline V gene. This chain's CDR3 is CASSLEYGRNYEQYF. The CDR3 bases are TGTGCCAGCAGCTTAGAATACGGGAGGAACTACGAGCAGTACTTC. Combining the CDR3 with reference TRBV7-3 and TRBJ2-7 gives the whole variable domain GAGVSQTPSNKVTEKGKYVELRCDPISGHTALYWYRQSLGQGPEFLIYFQGTGAADDSGLPNDRFFAVRPEGSVSTLKIQRTERGDSAVYLCASSLEYGRNYEQYFGPGTRLTVT.

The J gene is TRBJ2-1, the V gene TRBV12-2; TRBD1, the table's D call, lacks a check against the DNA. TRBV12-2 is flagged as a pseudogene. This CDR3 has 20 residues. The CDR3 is CASRLAHSLRNTLPTNEQFF. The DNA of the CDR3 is TGTGCAAGTCGCTTAGCGCACAGCTTGAGAAACACCCTACCGACCAATGAGCAGTTCTTC.

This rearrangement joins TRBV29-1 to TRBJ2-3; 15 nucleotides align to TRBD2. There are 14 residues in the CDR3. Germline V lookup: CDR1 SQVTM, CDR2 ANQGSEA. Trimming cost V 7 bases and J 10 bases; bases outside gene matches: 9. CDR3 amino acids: CSAGTSGRSFPQYF. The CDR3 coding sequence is TGCAGCGCCGGGACTAGCGGGAGGAGTTTTCCGCAGTATTTT.

The CDR3, as DNA: TGTGCCAGCAGCCAAGTGGACGAGCAGTTCTTC. Encoded protein: CASSQVDEQFF. This chain links TRBV3-1 (or the pseudogene TRBV3-2) with TRBJ2-1; D gene uncertain. Trimming left V 1 base short and J 10 bases short, with 5 bases between. Germline assignment: CDR1 LGHDT and CDR2 YNNKEL (reference sequence). The CDR3 runs 11 residues.

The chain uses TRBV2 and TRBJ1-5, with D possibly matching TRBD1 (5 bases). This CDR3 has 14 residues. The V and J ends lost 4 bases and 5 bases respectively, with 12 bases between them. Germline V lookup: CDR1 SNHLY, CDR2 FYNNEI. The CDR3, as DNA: TGTGCCAGCAGTGGTTGGCAGGGTGATCAGCCCCAGCATTTT. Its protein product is CASSGWQGDQPQHF.